One and the same sample provided the 25 T cell receptor beta chains below, sequenced in a study of siplizumab effects on memory and regulatory T cells. Profiling relied on immunoSEQ multiplex PCR, and the TCRdb table lists in-frame clones only, not all of them. Found here are 65,000 to 70,000 clones, 80% to 90% of them singletons; the top ten hold 1.7%. The sequencing input was Tregs sorted from blood. Receptor source: a human donor in good health.

This clone has only a few counts. This chain connects TRBV28 to TRBJ1-1; no definite D call. The length of the CDR3 is 11 residues. With 3 bases removed from V and 2 bases from J, the gap between germline ends came to 1 base. Looked up from germline, CDR1 is MDHEN and CDR2 is SYDVKM. The CDR3 spells CASSFNTEAFF. The CDR3 coding sequence is TGTGCCAGCAGTTTTAACACTGAAGCTTTCTTT.

The chain is built from TRBV19 and TRBJ1-1, with D perhaps matching TRBD1 (5 bases). The germline V gene has CDR1 LNHDA and CDR2 SQIVND (reference sequence). Trimming cost V 8 bases and J 0 bases, with 19 bases left between them. The CDR3 length is 16 residues. In DNA form, the CDR3 reads TGTGCCAGTGGCCATCCTCAGGGTACAATGAACACTGAAGCTTTCTTT. Translated, it gives CASGHPQGTMNTEAFF.

This clone was seen just once. The chain recombines TRBV5-1 with TRBJ2-5; D possibly corresponds to TRBD2 (5 bases). V was cut by 0 bases and J by 13 bases, with 13 bases left in between. CDR1 and CDR2 from the germline V gene are SGHRS and YFSETQ. The CDR3 is 12 residues long. The CDR3 nucleotides are TGCGCCAGCAGCTTGGCTTCGGGAATTTTGTACTTC. Translated: CASSLASGILYF.

DNA for the CDR3: TGTGCCAGCTCACCAAGGCAGTTCTATGGCTACACCTTC. It is translated as CASSPRQFYGYTF. The chain links TRBV18 to TRBJ1-2; no firm D call. The CDR3 runs to 13 residues. Germline loops: CDR1 KGHSH, CDR2 LQKENI. The germline V and J ends were trimmed by 2 bases and 4 bases, with 8 bases remaining between them.

The V call is TRBV2, the J call TRBJ2-5; 7 bases align to TRBD1. With V trimmed by 9 bases and J by 1 base, 14 bases remained unmatched. Germline-derived CDR1 and CDR2 are SNHLY and FYNNEI. The length of the CDR3 is 16 residues. The DNA of the CDR3 is TGTGCCAGTAAACTTACCGGGACAGTTTTCCAAGAGACCCAGTACTTC. This sequence encodes CASKLTGTVFQETQYF.

V is TRBV9 and J is TRBJ2-5, with D tentatively TRBD2 (6 bases). Germline assignment: CDR1 SGDLS and CDR2 YYNGEE. V was shortened by 3 bases and J by 5 bases, with 14 bases between the two germline ends. The CDR3 length is 14 residues. The CDR3 sequence: CASSGLTGRETQYF. Written as DNA, the CDR3 is TGTGCCAGCAGCGGCCTTACGGGGAGGGAGACCCAGTACTTC.

The chain employs TRBV7-8 and TRBJ2-1; no definite D call. The V gene lost 3 bases and the J gene lost 5 bases, with 8 bases spanning the gap. Germline CDR1 reads SGHVS; CDR2 reads FQNEAQ. This CDR3 spans 13 amino acids. The CDR3 DNA reads as TGTGCCAGCAGCTTGGACCGAAACAATGAGCAGTTCTTC. Translation: CASSLDRNNEQFF.

The chain has TRBV18 and TRBJ1-1; TRBD1 might be the D (5 bases). Trimming took off 3 bases at V and 2 bases at J, with 13 bases between the two ends. From germline, CDR1 is KGHSH and CDR2 LQKENI. This CDR3 region has 15 residues. CDR3 sequence reads: CASSPPGLRNTEAFF. As DNA, the CDR3 is TGTGCCAGCTCACCCCCGGGACTAAGAAACACTGAAGCTTTCTTT.

The V call is TRBV7-9, the J call TRBJ2-3; 10 bases are a match to TRBD2. Germline assignment: CDR1 SEHNR and CDR2 FQNEAQ (reference sequence). V lost 1 base and J lost 8; bases outside the gene matches: 6. The CDR3 consists of 15 residues. The CDR3 sequence: CASSLGPSGSGTQYF. The CDR3 DNA sequence: TGTGCCAGCAGCTTAGGTCCTAGCGGGAGTGGTACGCAGTATTTT. Based on the CDR3 plus reference TRBV7-9 and TRBJ2-3, the full variable domain is DTGVSQNPRHKITKRGQNVTFRCDPISEHNRLYWYRQTLGQGPEFLTYFQNEAQLEKSRLLSDRFSAERPKGSFSTLEIQRTEQGDSAMYLCASSLGPSGSGTQYFGPGTRLTVL.

The chain has TRBV6-5 and TRBJ1-1; 7 bases match TRBD1. The CDR3 is 15 residues long. From germline, CDR1 is MNHEY and CDR2 SVGAGI. V was pared by 6 bases and J by 4 bases, with 11 bases of the junction left unmatched. The chain's CDR3 is CASSDRAGSSTEAFF. The CDR3 DNA sequence: TGTGCCAGCAGCGACAGGGCGGGGTCGAGCACTGAAGCTTTCTTT.

The chain has TRBV10-3 and TRBJ2-1; no firm D call. CDR1 is ENHRY, CDR2 SYGVKD, per germline. V gave up 1 base and J gave up 7 bases, with 8 bases separating them. The CDR3 consists of 13 residues. CDR3 loop: CAISEYSANEQFF. CDR3 sequence (DNA): TGTGCCATCAGTGAGTATTCTGCGAATGAGCAGTTCTTC.

The rearrangement joins TRBV11-3 to TRBJ1-3; D is uncertain. Trimming shortened V by 2 bases and J by 4 bases, and 12 bases separated the two germline ends. The CDR3 extends over 15 amino acids. Germline V gene lookup returns CDR1 SGHNT and CDR2 YENEEA. As DNA, the CDR3 is TGTGCCAGCAGCTTAATACGGCGGTGGGGAAACACCATATATTTT. Translating it yields CASSLIRRWGNTIYF.

The J gene is TRBJ2-1, the V gene TRBV5-1; 7 positions match TRBD1. The CDR3 sequence is 15 residues long. Germline V gives CDR1 SGHRS, CDR2 YFSETQ. The V gene end was trimmed by 4 bases and the J gene end by 1 base; junction bases not matched to a gene: 5. The CDR3 coding sequence is TGCGCCAGCAGCCCTCGACAGGGATCCTACAATGAGCAGTTCTTC. Amino acid sequence: CASSPRQGSYNEQFF.

This clone showed up just a few times. This sequence joins TRBV7-6 and TRBJ2-5; no clear D. The CDR3 sequence is 15 residues long. V lost 1 base, J lost 2 bases, and 11 bases lay in between. The germline V gene encodes CDR1 SGHVS and CDR2 FNYEAQ. The DNA of the CDR3 is TGTGCCAGCAGCTTAGAAACTCTTCATCAAGAGACCCAGTACTTC. Amino acids: CASSLETLHQETQYF.

The CDR3 reads CASSLAVPGTGGGKLFF. In nucleotides, the CDR3 is TGTGCCAGCAGCTTAGCAGTCCCCGGGACGGGGGGCGGAAAACTGTTTTTT. The rearrangement links TRBV7-2 to TRBJ1-4; tentatively, D is TRBD1 (6 bases). Looked up from germline, CDR1 is SGHTA and CDR2 is FQGNSA. The CDR3 spans 17 residues. V was clipped by 0 bases and J by 10 bases, with 21 bases between them.

In DNA, the CDR3 is TGTGCCAGCAGTCCCGGACCTCTTAGGTACGAGCAGTACTTC. It codes for CASSPGPLRYEQYF. The gene calls are TRBV5-4 and TRBJ2-7; D gene ambiguous. The CDR3 sequence is 14 residues long. The germline gives CDR1 SGHNT, CDR2 YYREEE (reference sequence). V lost 5 bases, J lost 4 bases, and 16 bases lay in between.

The genes are TRBV5-1 and TRBJ1-1, with no clear D. V lost 7 bases and J lost 1, with 11 bases in between. Germline V gene data show CDR1 as SGHRS and CDR2 as YFSETQ. The CDR3 sequence is 13 residues long. The DNA of the CDR3 is TGCGCCAGCCGGGGAATGGGGAACACTGAAGCTTTCTTT. It is translated as CASRGMGNTEAFF. Variable domain in full (rest from reference TRBV5-1 and TRBJ1-1): KAGVTQTPRYLIKTRGQQVTLSCSPISGHRSVSWYQQTPGQGLQFLFEYFSETQRNKGNFPGRFSGRQFSNSRSEMNVSTLELGDSALYLCASRGMGNTEAFFGQGTRLTVV.

V usage is TRBV28 and J usage is TRBJ1-2; D might be TRBD1 (6 bases). Germline lookup yields CDR1 MDHEN and CDR2 SYDVKM. The CDR3 is made up of 15 amino acids. The V and J ends lost 6 bases and 5 bases respectively, with 19 bases between them. The CDR3 sequence: CASRTQGPRRYGYTF. CDR3 nucleotide sequence: TGTGCCAGCAGGACCCAGGGGCCTCGGAGGTATGGCTACACCTTC.

The chain carries TRBV27 and TRBJ1-3; weak D call: TRBD1 (5 bases). The ends were cut back, 6 bases at V and 4 bases at J, with 19 bases in the middle. This CDR3 has 16 residues. Germline CDR1 and CDR2: MNHEY and SMNVEV (reference sequence). The CDR3, as DNA: TGTGCCAGCAGCCCTCGGGGAGGGGTAGGAGGAAACACCATATATTTT. This gives the protein CASSPRGGVGGNTIYF.

This clone appeared a single time. The V and J genes are TRBV28 and TRBJ2-7; D is unresolved. The germline CDR1 and CDR2 sequences are MDHEN and SYDVKM. Trimming pared 7 bases from V and 7 bases from J, leaving 26 bases between. This CDR3 comprises 16 residues. The DNA for the CDR3 is TGTGCCAGCAATAGACCGTATCCCTATGGTCTTGGTGAGCAGTACTTC. Translated: CASNRPYPYGLGEQYF.

This chain uses TRBV5-4 with TRBJ2-1, with TRBD2 identical over 10 bases. CDR1 SGHNT and CDR2 YYREEE come from the germline V gene (reference sequence). The ends lost 5 bases at V and 3 bases at J; junction bases unmatched: 5. This CDR3 has 15 residues. This chain's CDR3 is CASRPGLALYNEQFF. Here the CDR3 DNA reads TGTGCCAGCAGACCGGGACTAGCGCTCTACAATGAGCAGTTCTTC. The variable domain in full, with the rest retrieved from reference TRBV5-4 and TRBJ2-1, is ETGVTQSPTHLIKTRGQQVTLRCSSQSGHNTVSWYQQALGQGPQFIFQYYREEENGRGNFPPRFSGLQFPNYSSELNVNALELDDSALYLCASRPGLALYNEQFFGPGTRLTVL.

CDR3 nucleotide sequence: TGTGCCTGGAGGGGACAGACAACTAACTATGGCTACACCTTC. Protein product: CAWRGQTTNYGYTF. V gene TRBV30 combines with J gene TRBJ1-2; 7 bases fit TRBD1. The CDR3 is 14 amino acids. Germline V gives CDR1 GTSNPN, CDR2 SVGIG (reference sequence). Germline trimming cut 3 bases from V and 0 bases from J; bases unmatched to any gene: 4.

The rearrangement links TRBV5-1 to TRBJ2-3; 8 nucleotides align to TRBD2. Trimming took 3 bases from V and 0 from J; bases not matched to a gene: 12. The CDR3 consists of 18 residues. The V gene's germline CDR1 is SGHRS and CDR2 YFSETQ. The CDR3 reads CASSSLGYTSGSTDTQYF. The CDR3 DNA is TGCGCCAGCAGCTCGTTGGGGTATACTAGCGGAAGCACAGATACGCAGTATTTT. The full variable domain, with the rest looked up from reference TRBV5-1 and TRBJ2-3, is KAGVTQTPRYLIKTRGQQVTLSCSPISGHRSVSWYQQTPGQGLQFLFEYFSETQRNKGNFPGRFSGRQFSNSRSEMNVSTLELGDSALYLCASSSLGYTSGSTDTQYFGPGTRLTVL.

V usage is TRBV5-1 and J usage is TRBJ2-7, with 12 bases matching TRBD1. Germline CDR1 reads SGHRS; CDR2 reads YFSETQ. V shed 3 bases, J shed 3 bases, and the junction held 4 bases outside the gene matches. The CDR3 sequence is 15 residues long. The CDR3 DNA reads TGCGCCAGCAGCTCGGGACAGGGGGCGAGCTACGAGCAGTACTTC. Translating gives CASSSGQGASYEQYF.

This chain joins TRBV9 and TRBJ1-2, with no clear D. Per germline, CDR1 SGDLS and CDR2 YYNGEE. The CDR3 sequence is 15 residues long. The ends were cut back, 0 bases at V and 5 bases at J, with 14 bases in the middle. CDR3 residues: CASSVDLQPRYGYTF. The CDR3 region has the DNA TGTGCCAGCAGCGTAGACCTCCAGCCTCGATATGGCTACACCTTC. The full variable domain, with the rest looked up from reference TRBV9 and TRBJ1-2, is DSGVTQTPKHLITATGQRVTLRCSPRSGDLSVYWYQQSLDQGLQFLIQYYNGEERAKGNILERFSAQQFPDLHSELNLSSLELGDSALYFCASSVDLQPRYGYTFGSGTRLTVV.